What follows are 9 T cell receptor beta chains derived from one specimen sequenced in a study of blood T cell repertoires in COVID-19. TCRdb's copy holds only in-frame clones and misses some; the assay was immunoSEQ multiplex PCR. Counted here are roughly 250,000 clones, under 85% occurring once; the ten biggest clones make up 5.5%. The sample consisted of peripheral blood. The receptor set was obtained from a human donor in a cohort sampled during active COVID-19.

The rearrangement links TRBV11-2 to TRBJ1-1; 9 nucleotides agree with TRBD1. This CDR3 spans 12 amino acids. Germline V CDR1 and CDR2: SGHAT, FQNNGV. V gave up 6 bases and J gave up 7 bases; unmatched junction bases: 3. CDR3 amino acids: CASRRDRVEAFF. For the CDR3, the DNA is TGTGCCAGCAGACGGGACAGGGTTGAAGCTTTCTTT.

This clone was seen a few times. The V gene is TRBV6-5, the J gene TRBJ1-5; a weak D match, TRBD1 (5 bases). Germline values: CDR1 MNHEY, CDR2 SVGAGI. Trimming left V 7 bases short and J 3 bases short, with 10 bases between. The CDR3 loop spans 13 amino acids. CDR3 residues: CASTQGPNQPQHF. CDR3 in DNA: TGTGCCAGCACCCAGGGCCCCAATCAGCCCCAGCATTTT.

This clone appeared once. The chain couples TRBV19 to TRBJ2-2; 10 bases fit TRBD2. CDR3 size: 16 residues. The ends lost 5 bases at V and 3 bases at J; junction bases unmatched: 6. Germline V gene data show CDR1 as LNHDA and CDR2 as SQIVND (reference sequence). The chain's CDR3 is CASSFLAGADTGELFF. CDR3 sequence (DNA): TGTGCCAGTAGTTTTCTAGCGGGGGCCGACACCGGGGAGCTGTTTTTT. Full variable domain (outside the CDR3, taken from reference TRBV19 and TRBJ2-2): DGGITQSPKYLFRKEGQNVTLSCEQNLNHDAMYWYRQDPGQGLRLIYYSQIVNDFQKGDIAEGYSVSREKKESFPLTVTSAQKNPTAFYLCASSFLAGADTGELFFGEGSRLTVL.

The V and J genes are TRBV10-3 and TRBJ1-2; TRBD1 is a possible D gene (5 bases). CDR1 is ENHRY, CDR2 SYGVKD, per germline. This CDR3 is built from 14 residues. V lost 2 bases to trimming and J lost 5 bases, with 12 bases between them. DNA for the CDR3: TGTGCCATCAGTGAGAGAGACAGTTCGTATGGCTACACCTTC. Protein sequence: CAISERDSSYGYTF.

This clone appeared a few times. This chain links TRBV6-6 with TRBJ2-5, with 9 bases aligning to TRBD1. The CDR3 consists of 15 residues. V lost 2 bases to trimming and J lost 4 bases; unmatched junction nucleotides: 5. Germline CDR1 reads MNHNY; CDR2 reads SVGAGI (reference sequence). In nucleotides, the CDR3 is TGTGCCAGCAGTTACGAGACAGGGGGGCGAGAGACCCAGTACTTC. As protein: CASSYETGGRETQYF.

This chain links TRBV27 with TRBJ2-3; TRBD1 agrees at 7 bases. V was clipped by 6 bases and J by 2 bases; unmatched bases: 5. Looked up from germline, CDR1 is MNHEY and CDR2 is SMNVEV (reference sequence). The CDR3 covers 14 residues. CDR3 residues: CASSRGQSTDTQYF. DNA of the CDR3: TGTGCCAGCAGCCGGGGACAGTCCACAGATACGCAGTATTTT.

The chain couples TRBV19 to TRBJ1-6; 7 bases fit TRBD1. The CDR3 covers 15 residues. Germline V gene data show CDR1 as LNHDA and CDR2 as SQIVND (reference sequence). With V trimmed by 11 bases and J by 9 bases, 16 bases remained unmatched. In DNA, the CDR3 is TGTGCCGCTCGAAACCGGGACAGCATACTTTCACCCCTCCACTTT. Translation: CAARNRDSILSPLHF.

The chain links TRBV5-5 to TRBJ2-3, with 8 bases that match TRBD1. The CDR3 is 14 amino acids. V was clipped by 5 bases and J by 6 bases; unmatched bases: 8. Per the germline V gene, CDR1 is SGHKS and CDR2 is YYEKEE (reference sequence). The chain's CDR3 is CASSLSGGSDTQYF. CDR3 bases: TGTGCCAGCAGTCTTTCAGGGGGCTCGGATACGCAGTATTTT.

The chain recombines TRBV24-1 with TRBJ2-3; tentatively, D is TRBD1 (6 bases). This CDR3 is 16 amino acids long. The germline CDR1 and CDR2 sequences are KGHDR and SFDVKD. V was trimmed by 0 bases and J by 2 bases, leaving 11 bases between them. Here the CDR3 reads CATSDLQQGHTDTQYF. The CDR3 DNA follows: TGTGCCACCAGTGATTTGCAACAGGGACACACAGATACGCAGTATTTT.